This T cell receptor (beta chain) was captured in a study of Ad26.COV2.S vaccination and SARS-CoV-2 variants. Background on the study: Ad26.COV2.S given intramuscularly, once or twice 56 days apart. Study-wide points: Post-vaccination breadth of spike-specific CD8+ and CD4+ T cell responses was reportedly substantial. Analyses that measured TCR breadth and depth may have underestimated total T cell responses.

Assay: immunoSEQ multiplex PCR; the TCRdb copy retains only in-frame clones and omits some. In the table there are 300,000 to 350,000 clones, 80% to 90% of which are singletons. Germline CDR1 is SQVTM and CDR2 is ANQGSEA. V was shortened by 4 bases and J by 6 bases, with 15 bases between the two germline ends. The CDR3 has 13 amino acids. For this clone: The target antigen is unknown.

Treatment here: roughly 19 received Ad26.COV2.S at low or high dose, single or two shots; roughly five received placebo; per-sample allocation not given. Samples analyzed were those drawn on day 63 after the first vaccine or placebo injection. The vaccine antigen was prefusion-stabilized Wuhan SARS-CoV-2 spike. Sequenced here: peripheral blood, sampled in a trial of Ad26.COV2.S vaccine versus placebo. The chain carries TRBV29-1 and TRBJ1-1; D not certain. This receptor was obtained from a person between 18 and 65 years old who received the Ad26.COV2.S COVID-19 vaccine or a placebo. The DNA of the CDR3 is TGCAGCGTTGGACCCCTGGCGGTTGCTGAAGCTTTCTTT. Its protein is CSVGPLAVAEAFF.